This T cell receptor (beta chain) was sequenced for a study of Graves' ophthalmopathy and Graves' hyperthyroidism. Study-wide results and caveats: Among expanded thyroid clonotypes above 0.001 frequency, most also occurred in blood. The 13-signature model separated ophthalmopathy from stable hyperthyroidism at roughly 90% sensitivity and roughly 83% specificity.

This clonotype was seen only once. Its matching antigen is unknown. For repertoire sequencing, the TCR beta CDR3 regions were amplified from RNA transcripts. In the first round, RT-PCR was carried out with HTBI primers, and a multiplex PCR formed the second round. TCRdb fed the multiplex PCR reads into MiXCR, producing one record per CDR3 protein. The sample yields 660,000 or so distinct CDR3 sequences, approximately 39% seen once. Patients with other autoimmune diseases, uncontrolled infections, pregnancy or lactation were excluded. J was trimmed by 3 bases and V by 6 bases; bases with no gene match: 9. This CDR3 region has 17 residues.

Input material: peripheral blood. V is TRBV12-3 or TRBV12-4 and J is TRBJ2-6, with TRBD1 matching 9 bases. The TCR was taken from an adult man with Graves' ophthalmopathy. The DNA of the CDR3 is TGTGCCAGCAGCAACCCGGGACAGGGCGGTGGGGCCAACGTCCTGACTTTC. Residues: CASSNPGQGGGANVLTF.